The 17 T cell receptor beta chains reported below all come from one sample, sequenced in a study of CD8+CD57+ T cells in acquired aplastic anemia. Template material for TCR beta VDJ and CDR3 profiling consisted of genomic DNA. TCRdb passed the reads through MiXCR, listing each CDR3 protein once. The table has around 430,000 distinct CDR3 sequences, around a third seen once. Patients who underwent sequencing had shown CD8+CD57+ cell expansion by flow cytometry. The source material was sorted CD4+, CD8+, or CD8+CD57+ T cells (not recorded which) from PBMCs. Receptors were obtained from a human donor with aplastic anemia.

This clonotype was seen a handful of times. V is TRBV28 and J is TRBJ1-3; 7 bases match TRBD1. Losses at the gene ends were 11 bases for V and 7 bases for J; bases not matched to a gene: 5. This CDR3 contains 11 residues. The germline gives CDR1 MDHEN, CDR2 SYDVKM. This CDR3 is CAAGGRNTIYF. The CDR3 DNA is TGTGCCGCAGGGGGTCGGAACACCATATATTTT. The full variable domain, rest sourced from reference TRBV28 and TRBJ1-3, is DVKVTQSSRYLVKRTGEKVFLECVQDMDHENMFWYRQDPGLGLRLIYFSYDVKMKEKGDIPEGYSVSREKKERFSLILESASTNQTSMYLCAAGGRNTIYFGEGSWLTVV.

V gene TRBV5-1 combines with J gene TRBJ2-2; D might be TRBD1 (5 bases). Looked up from germline, CDR1 is SGHRS and CDR2 is YFSETQ. Trimming took 2 bases from V and 3 from J, leaving 11 bases between them. The length of the CDR3 is 15 residues. CDR3 nucleotides: TGCGCCAGCAGCTTAGTCAGGGCGGACACCGGGGAGCTGTTTTTT. Protein product: CASSLVRADTGELFF.

This clonotype has ten or more counts. This chain uses TRBV10-2 with TRBJ1-1; a weak D match, TRBD1 (5 bases). From germline, CDR1 is WSHSY and CDR2 SAAADI. The CDR3 contains 14 residues. The ends were cut back, 6 bases at V and 3 bases at J, with 14 bases in the middle. The CDR3 loop reads CASRFRVDDTEAFF. The DNA of the CDR3 is TGCGCCAGCAGGTTCAGGGTGGACGACACTGAAGCTTTCTTT.

To note about this clonotype: A much bigger clone sits one base away, suggesting this may be a read error. The gene calls are TRBV11-2 and TRBJ2-3, with D uncertain. The V end lost 4 bases, the J end lost 10 bases, and 12 bases lay between the germline ends. Germline V lookup: CDR1 SGHAT, CDR2 FQNNGV. This CDR3 comprises 12 residues. CDR3 in amino acids: CASSSNLSSQYF. The CDR3 bases are TGTGCCAGCAGCTCCAACTTATCCTCGCAGTATTTT.

The chain employs TRBV10-3 and TRBJ1-5; a weak D match, TRBD1 (5 bases). Germline V CDR1 and CDR2: ENHRY, SYGVKD. This CDR3 comprises 13 residues. The germline V and J ends were trimmed by 10 bases and 1 base, with 11 bases remaining between them. The CDR3 region is CANLRDSNQPQHF. The DNA for the CDR3 is TGTGCCAACCTCCGGGACAGCAATCAGCCCCAGCATTTT.

Only a few counts were recorded for this clonotype. CDR3 DNA sequence: TGCAGTGCTTCCACCGCGGGGTACAATGAGCAGTTCTTC. Protein product: CSASTAGYNEQFF. The chain has TRBV20-1 and TRBJ2-1; D might be TRBD2 (6 bases). Per germline, CDR1 DFQATT and CDR2 SNEGSKA (reference sequence). There are 13 residues in the CDR3. Deletions cut 5 bases from V and 4 bases from J, with 12 bases between.

V gene TRBV2 combines with J gene TRBJ2-1; the match to TRBD1 covers 9 bases. Germline trimming cut 3 bases from V and 6 bases from J; bases unmatched to any gene: 12. This CDR3 comprises 17 residues. Looked up from germline, CDR1 is SNHLY and CDR2 is FYNNEI. This chain's CDR3 is CASSDNNRGQSSNEQFF. The CDR3 DNA reads TGTGCCAGCAGTGATAACAACAGGGGGCAAAGTTCCAATGAGCAGTTCTTC.

This clonotype was counted at least ten times. The chain recombines TRBV7-2 with TRBJ1-1, with 7 bases that match TRBD1. Trimming at V came to 0 bases and at J to 6 bases, leaving 7 bases not matched to a gene. Germline V gene sequence: CDR1 SGHTA, CDR2 FQGNSA. This CDR3 spans 15 amino acids. The CDR3 sequence is CASSLATGRAAEAFF. The CDR3, as DNA: TGTGCCAGCAGCTTAGCGACAGGGCGCGCCGCTGAAGCTTTCTTT.

This sequence joins TRBV25-1 and TRBJ1-2; 7 bases are shared with TRBD1. The germline gives CDR1 MGHDK, CDR2 SYGVNS. J was trimmed by 4 bases and V by 0 bases; bases with no gene match: 5. CDR3 length equals 15 residues. The CDR3 sequence: CASSEYRGSGYGYTF. The CDR3 DNA is TGTGCCAGCAGTGAATACAGGGGGTCGGGCTATGGCTACACCTTC.

This rearrangement joins TRBV5-1 to TRBJ1-3; D not certain. Trimming pared 0 bases from V and 0 bases from J, leaving 7 bases between. Germline CDR1 reads SGHRS; CDR2 reads YFSETQ. This CDR3 region has 15 residues. The CDR3 protein is CASSLEHDSGNTIYF. As DNA, the CDR3 is TGCGCCAGCAGCTTGGAACACGACTCTGGAAACACCATATATTTT.

This sequence joins TRBV11-1 and TRBJ2-2; 9 bases are a match to TRBD2. This CDR3 region has 20 residues. Germline CDR1 reads SGHAT; CDR2 reads FQDESV (reference sequence). Losses at the gene ends were 10 bases for V and 6 bases for J; bases not matched to a gene: 27. DNA for the CDR3: TGTGCCATCAGAACCTCCGGGACTAGCAGCTTGACCGCCCGTCCCGGGGAGCTGTTTTTT. Translating gives CAIRTSGTSSLTARPGELFF.

At least ten counts were recorded for this clonotype. The chain has TRBV7-9 and TRBJ1-2, with TRBD1 identical over 8 bases. Germline V CDR1 and CDR2: SEHNR, FQNEAQ (reference sequence). The CDR3 runs to 13 residues. V shed 5 bases and J 7 bases; nucleotides not matched to a gene: 6. The CDR3 DNA sequence: TGTGCCAGCAGCACAGGGGGGTTCGGTGGCTACACCTTC. Protein: CASSTGGFGGYTF.

This clonotype was detected ten times or more. The CDR3 loop reads CSAVLGQGAYEQYF. CDR3 sequence (DNA): TGCAGTGCTGTCCTGGGACAGGGAGCCTACGAGCAGTACTTC. The rearrangement uses TRBV20-1 and TRBJ2-7, with TRBD1 matching 9 bases. The V segment lost 5 bases and the J segment 2 bases; nucleotides outside the gene matches: 7. CDR3 length: 14 residues. Germline V CDR1 and CDR2: DFQATT, SNEGSKA (reference sequence).

This clonotype was seen only a few times. Given a much more abundant clone one base away, this may be a read error. This sequence joins TRBV10-3 and TRBJ1-5; TRBD1 matches at 10 bases. This CDR3 is 16 amino acids long. Germline V lookup: CDR1 ENHRY, CDR2 SYGVKD. With 2 bases clipped from V and 8 bases from J, the junction kept 9 bases outside the gene matches. CDR3 DNA: TGTGCCATCAGTGAGCCAGGGGGACAGGGGTTGGAGCCCCAGCATTTT. Protein product: CAISEPGGQGLEPQHF.

V and J are TRBV7-2 and TRBJ1-1; TRBD1 might be the D (5 bases). V was clipped by 0 bases and J by 8 bases, with 13 bases between them. This CDR3 region has 14 residues. CDR1 is SGHTA and CDR2 is FQGNSA in the germline V gene. The CDR3 DNA reads as TGTGCCAGCAGCTTAGCGCTGGTTGGGACGGAAGCTTTCTTT. It codes for CASSLALVGTEAFF.

The chain recombines TRBV6-2 or TRBV6-3 with TRBJ1-2; D not resolved. In germline, CDR1 is MNHEY, CDR2 SVGEGT. The V end was cut by 5 bases, the J end by 3 bases, with 13 bases between. The CDR3 runs 14 residues. CDR3 loop: CASSQTLTDYGYTF. The CDR3 DNA reads TGTGCCAGCAGTCAAACCCTGACTGACTATGGCTACACCTTC.

This clonotype was seen more than once but under ten times. The rearrangement joins TRBV6-5 to TRBJ2-2; D uncertain. CDR1 MNHEY and CDR2 SVGAGI come from the germline V gene. This CDR3 contains 13 residues. V was clipped by 0 bases and J by 6 bases, with 5 bases between them. CDR3 nucleotide sequence: TGTGCCAGCAGTTACTCGGTGGCCGGGGAGCTGTTTTTT. It codes for CASSYSVAGELFF.